This TCR beta chain was retrieved from a study of shared clonotypes between healthy human individuals (dated by TCRdb to about 2020). For the wider study: The cohort included three men and a couple of women between 18 and 49 years of age. To increase sequencing depth and limit assay-specific biases, TCR repertoire library preparation and sequencing were carried out by different laboratories using diverse techniques. To estimate repertoire size and how much clonotype sharing occurs between individuals, the study deeply sequenced the blood TCR repertoires of about five healthy adults. Leukapheresis yielded between about 0.9 and 9 billion PBMCs per donor. For each donor, CD4 naive and CD4 memory were each given three plates, CD8 naive was given two plates, and CD8 memory was given one plate. Overall study results and their limits: Because the study included only a small number of donors, the genetic and exposure-history diversity represented was limited. Rarefaction of sorted-subset datasets indicated incomplete sequencing despite the large sequencing depth. Pairwise subsampling indicated that sequencing depth was expected to affect the degree of clonotype sharing among donors. Compared with non-shared clonotypes, clonotypes shared by all four sorted-subset donors had higher generation probabilities. Across four donors, about 5.2% of naive CD4, roughly 3.5% of naive CD8, around 2.5% of memory CD4, and under 0.45% of memory CD8 clonotypes were shared. Only blood was sampled, and tissue TCR repertoires likely differ from those in blood. Estimated clonotype richness was generally larger for naive than for memory subsets.

To note about this clone: Its antigen remains undetermined. No base qualities exist here, and no much larger clone lies one base off it.

Healthy HIV-negative adults with no recently reported acute infections or vaccinations were included as donors. All donors were Caucasian adults living in Nashville, Tennessee, USA. CD4+ T cells were enriched by magnetic negative selection, after which naive cells were positively selected on CD45RA and the negative fraction was taken as the memory subset. After blood collection by leukapheresis, PBMCs were isolated using Ficoll-Histopaque density gradient centrifugation and then cryopreserved in the vapor phase of liquid nitrogen. Analytical flow cytometry was used to check the purity and quantity of every magnetically sorted T cell population. Each sorted fraction had its genomic DNA isolated and then quantified by UV absorbance on a Nanodrop 2000c. Using the deep immunoSEQ assay, multiplex PCR amplified TCR CDR3 regions from genomic DNA. For each cell subset, the extracted genomic DNA was distributed evenly across all wells of several immunoSEQ 96-well plates, and each plate served as one replicate. For sorted subsets, about 220 ng of genomic DNA, equivalent to roughly 30,000 T cell genomes, went into each replicate PCR. The purified libraries were quantified using a Qubit 3.0 fluorometer, sized with a Bioanalyzer 2100, and then quantified again using the KAPA Library Quantification kit. Every immunoSEQ 96-well plate was sequenced on a dedicated single-read 150-cycle Illumina NextSeq 550 flow cell. Under the source paper's analysis protocol: Because the immunoSEQ output included only junctional sequences and no quality scores, the filtering could not be the same as the filtering used for full-length reads. To assign V/J genes and CDR3, sequences were annotated against IMGT germline references using PyIR, a Python wrapper for IgBLAST v1.9. Reads were filtered out if the reads had weak V/J assignments (E-value above 1e-6), no CDR3, stop codons, out-of-frame junctions, or ambiguous translated residues. V3J clonotypes were defined as sequences sharing an identical inferred V gene, J gene, and CDR3 amino acid sequence. Percentage overlap between repertoires was calculated by dividing the number of shared unique clonotypes by the size of the smaller repertoire. Three approaches were used to assess repertoire richness: RTK rarefaction, the Chao1 estimator, and Recon v2.1 estimates of unobserved clonotypes. For all TCRbeta clonotypes obtained by the gDNA method from a handful of donors, generation probabilities were computed with OLGA. Here the immuneACCESS table is served through TCRdb, limited to in-frame sequences with V and J called. Missing clones are a known gap in these copies; in checked studies unresolved V genes cover under half, and the rest lacks a known reason. The D gene and trimming were derived from the DNA, and the V and J assignments and clone size from that table. Here the sample has approximately 2.5 million clones; 93% occur a single time. 0.36% of the sample lies in the top ten.

Based on the germline V gene, the CDR1 and CDR2 sequences are MDHEN and SYDVKM. The cysteine opens and the phenylalanine closes a CDR3 of 15 amino acids. CDR3 DNA is the only sequence kept; it has 45 bases, read in frame from the first base. V is clipped by 1 base and J by 8 bases, and the sequence between their germline boundaries is 14 bases long. This receptor was identified in a man between 18 and 35 years old in good health. Some clones in this sample may be carry-over from other donors' samples. The sequenced material came from naive CD4+ T cells from PBMCs. In the paper's terms, the cell subset or site label means: CD45RA+ positively selected. This sequence uses TRBV28 and TRBJ1-4; 6 matching bases give a weak D call of TRBD1. The DNA is as follows: TGTGCCAGCAGTTTATTGGGCAGGGGCCCAGAAAAACTGTTTTTT. This sequence encodes CASSLLGRGPEKLFF.